These 5 T cell receptor beta chains were sequenced from one sample in a study of response to subunit inactivated influenza vaccine. TCRdb reanalysed the RT-PCR reads using MiXCR and keeps one entry per CDR3 protein. Among approximately 500,000 distinct CDR3 sequences listed, over 10% were seen once. The material was PBMCs from blood, obtained more than 35 days after vaccination. The source is a man aged 45 to 65 who received an inactivated influenza vaccine.

The sample holds a few counts of this clonotype. The chain is built from TRBV28 and TRBJ1-5, with D uncertain. The CDR3 has 11 residues. Looked up from germline, CDR1 is MDHEN and CDR2 is SYDVKM. V dropped 6 bases and J dropped 15 bases, with 15 bases sitting between them. The CDR3 here is CASRRSGTLHF. The CDR3 DNA follows: TGTGCCAGCAGGAGATCGGGTACTCTGCATTTT.

This clonotype was seen ten or more times. The rearrangement links TRBV4-3 to TRBJ2-1; D is perhaps TRBD1 (6 bases). The V end was cut by 1 base, the J end by 0 bases, with 7 bases between. Germline V gene lookup returns CDR1 LGHNA and CDR2 YSLEER. The CDR3 has 15 amino acids. DNA for the CDR3: TGCGCCAGCAGCCAAGCAGGGGTCTCCTACAATGAGCAGTTCTTC. It translates to CASSQAGVSYNEQFF.

The genes are TRBV14 and TRBJ2-7; TRBD1 matches 12 bases. The V gene end was trimmed by 4 bases and the J gene end by 3 bases; junction bases not matched to a gene: 13. The CDR3 has 18 amino acids. The germline gives CDR1 SGHDN, CDR2 FVKESK. The CDR3, as DNA: TGTGCCAGCAGCCGGAACTCTCCGGGACAGGGGGCCATCTACGAGCAGTACTTC. It specifies CASSRNSPGQGAIYEQYF. Full variable domain (missing parts from reference TRBV14 and TRBJ2-7): EAGVTQFPSHSVIEKGQTVTLRCDPISGHDNLYWYRRVMGKEIKFLLHFVKESKQDESGMPNNRFLAERTGGTYSTLKVQPAELEDSGVYFCASSRNSPGQGAIYEQYFGPGTRLTVT.

V usage is TRBV9 and J usage is TRBJ2-7; tentatively, D is TRBD1 (6 bases). V shed 0 bases and J shed 0 bases, with 13 bases lying between them. The CDR3 totals 16 residues. CDR1 SGDLS and CDR2 YYNGEE come from the germline V gene. CDR3 sequence reads: CASSVGFRGDSYEQYF. CDR3 DNA sequence: TGTGCCAGCAGCGTAGGGTTCAGGGGCGACTCCTACGAGCAGTACTTC.

This clonotype was seen many times. The gene calls are TRBV28 and TRBJ2-5; no firm D call. The V and J ends lost 3 bases and 5 bases respectively, with 16 bases between them. Germline V lookup: CDR1 MDHEN, CDR2 SYDVKM. The CDR3 runs to 15 residues. The CDR3 nucleotides are TGTGCCAGCAGTTTGCCCCTCCCAGTTCGGGAGACCCAGTACTTC. Encoded protein: CASSLPLPVRETQYF.